The clone carrying this T cell receptor beta chain was observed a few times. What it binds is unknown. A single record per CDR3 protein comes from TCRdb applying MiXCR to the 5' RACE reads. The table shows about 480,000 distinct CDR3 sequences, with approximately 15% occurring only once. This sample stems from a study of identical twins. General study points: Analyses of zero insertions could be partly confounded by invariant MAIT and iNKT cells. There were fewer insertions in abundant cord blood beta clonotypes, but memory repertoires showed no such pattern.

The CDR3 spans 14 residues. The ends were cut back, 3 bases at V and 7 bases at J, with 13 bases in the middle. This same sample was also part of a study on yellow fever vaccine responses in identical twins. That paper notes: Twins reportedly mounted vaccine T cell responses that seemed partly convergent, partly personalized.

The chain couples TRBV12-3 or TRBV12-4 to TRBJ2-1; unclear D gene. The receptor comes from a woman aged 18-29 years in good health. Sequenced material: CD4+ T cells sorted from blood. This CDR3 is CASSFGSTLNEQFF. The CDR3 DNA sequence: TGTGCCAGCAGTTTCGGATCAACCCTGAATGAGCAGTTCTTC.